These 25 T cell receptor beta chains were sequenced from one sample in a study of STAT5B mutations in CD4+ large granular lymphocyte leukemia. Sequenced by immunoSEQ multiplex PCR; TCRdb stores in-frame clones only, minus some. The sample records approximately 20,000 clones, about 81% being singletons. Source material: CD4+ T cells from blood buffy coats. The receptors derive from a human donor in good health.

The CDR3 loop reads CASSELLGQFNEQYF. In DNA form, the CDR3 reads TGTGCCAGCAGTGAACTGCTAGGACAGTTCAACGAGCAGTACTTC. The chain is built from TRBV25-1 and TRBJ2-7; TRBD1 is a possible D gene (6 bases). Per the germline V gene, CDR1 is MGHDK and CDR2 is SYGVNS. V was cut by 2 bases and J by 5 bases, with 16 bases left in between. The CDR3 is 15 amino acids.

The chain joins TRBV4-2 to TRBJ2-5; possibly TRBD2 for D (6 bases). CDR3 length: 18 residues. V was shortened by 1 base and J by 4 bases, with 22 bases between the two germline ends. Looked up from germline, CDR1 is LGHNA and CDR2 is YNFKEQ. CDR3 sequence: CASSQGSPFGSLGETQYF. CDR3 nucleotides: TGTGCCAGCAGCCAAGGGTCCCCTTTCGGGAGTTTGGGAGAGACCCAGTACTTC.

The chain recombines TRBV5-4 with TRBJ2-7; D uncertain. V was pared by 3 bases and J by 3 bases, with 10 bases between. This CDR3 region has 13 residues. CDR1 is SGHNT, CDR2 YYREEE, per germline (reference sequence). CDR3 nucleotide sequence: TGTGCCAGCAGCTCCGGATTAAGCTACGAGCAGTACTTC. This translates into CASSSGLSYEQYF.

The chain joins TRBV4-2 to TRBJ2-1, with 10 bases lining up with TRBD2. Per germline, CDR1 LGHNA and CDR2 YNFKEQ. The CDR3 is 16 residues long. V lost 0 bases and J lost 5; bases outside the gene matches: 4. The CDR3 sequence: CASSQDLGLADNEQFF. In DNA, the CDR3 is TGTGCCAGCAGCCAAGATCTTGGACTAGCGGACAATGAGCAGTTCTTC.

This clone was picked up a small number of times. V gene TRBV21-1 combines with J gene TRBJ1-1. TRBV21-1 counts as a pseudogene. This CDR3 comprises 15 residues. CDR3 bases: TGTGCCAGCAGCGGAAGTGGGCGGATGAACACTGAAGCTTTCTTT. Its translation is CASSGSGRMNTEAFF.

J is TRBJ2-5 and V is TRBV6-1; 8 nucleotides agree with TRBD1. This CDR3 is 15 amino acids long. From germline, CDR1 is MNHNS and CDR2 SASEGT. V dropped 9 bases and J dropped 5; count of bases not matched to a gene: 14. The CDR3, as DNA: TGTGCCAGTACCCAACAGGGGGGTTCGGATGAGACCCAGTACTTC. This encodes CASTQQGGSDETQYF.

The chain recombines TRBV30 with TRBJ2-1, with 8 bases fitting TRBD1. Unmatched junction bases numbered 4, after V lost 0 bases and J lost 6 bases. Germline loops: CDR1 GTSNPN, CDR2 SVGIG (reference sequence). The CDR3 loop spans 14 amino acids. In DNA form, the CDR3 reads TGTGCCTGGAGTGTGCGGACAGGGTTCAATGAGCAGTTCTTC. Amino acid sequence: CAWSVRTGFNEQFF. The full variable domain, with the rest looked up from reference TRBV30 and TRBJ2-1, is SQTIHQWPATLVQPVGSPLSLECTVEGTSNPNLYWYRQAAGRGLQLLFYSVGIGQISSEVPQNLSASRPQDRQFILSSKKLLLSDSGFYLCAWSVRTGFNEQFFGPGTRLTVL.

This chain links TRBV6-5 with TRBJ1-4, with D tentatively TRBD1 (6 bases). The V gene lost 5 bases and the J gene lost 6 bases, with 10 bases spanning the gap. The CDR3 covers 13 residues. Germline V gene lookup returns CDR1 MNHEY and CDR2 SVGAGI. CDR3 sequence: CASSRTVHEKLFF. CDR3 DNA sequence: TGTGCCAGCAGTCGGACAGTCCATGAAAAACTGTTTTTT.

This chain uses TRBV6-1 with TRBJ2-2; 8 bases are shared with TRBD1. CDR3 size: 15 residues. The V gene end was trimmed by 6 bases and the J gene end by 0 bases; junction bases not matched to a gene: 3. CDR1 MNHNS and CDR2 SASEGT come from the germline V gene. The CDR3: CASRQGGANTGELFF. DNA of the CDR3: TGTGCCAGCAGACAGGGGGGAGCGAACACCGGGGAGCTGTTTTTT.

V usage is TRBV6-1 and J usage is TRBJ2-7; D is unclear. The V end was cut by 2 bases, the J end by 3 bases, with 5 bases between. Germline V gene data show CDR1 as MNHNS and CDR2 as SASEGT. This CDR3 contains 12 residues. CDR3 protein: CASSERFYEQYF. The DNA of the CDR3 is TGTGCCAGCAGTGAAAGATTCTACGAGCAGTACTTC.

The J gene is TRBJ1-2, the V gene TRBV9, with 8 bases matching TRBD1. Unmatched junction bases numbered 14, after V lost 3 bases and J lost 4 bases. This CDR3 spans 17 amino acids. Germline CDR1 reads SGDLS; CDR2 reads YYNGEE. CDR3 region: CASSAGGSRPSSYGYTF. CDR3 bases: TGTGCCAGCAGCGCAGGGGGCAGTCGCCCGTCTTCCTATGGCTACACCTTC.

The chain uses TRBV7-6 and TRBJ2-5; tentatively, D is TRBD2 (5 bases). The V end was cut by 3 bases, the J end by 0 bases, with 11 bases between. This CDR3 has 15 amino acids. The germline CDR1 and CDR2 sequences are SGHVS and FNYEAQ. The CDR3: CASSFSSRDQETQYF. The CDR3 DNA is TGTGCCAGCAGCTTTTCCTCGCGGGACCAAGAGACCCAGTACTTC.

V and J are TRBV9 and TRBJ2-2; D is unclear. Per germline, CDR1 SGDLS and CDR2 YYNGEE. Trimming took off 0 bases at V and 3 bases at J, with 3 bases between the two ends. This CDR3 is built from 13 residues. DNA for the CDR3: TGTGCCAGCAGCGTAGCTCACACCGGGGAGCTGTTTTTT. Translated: CASSVAHTGELFF.

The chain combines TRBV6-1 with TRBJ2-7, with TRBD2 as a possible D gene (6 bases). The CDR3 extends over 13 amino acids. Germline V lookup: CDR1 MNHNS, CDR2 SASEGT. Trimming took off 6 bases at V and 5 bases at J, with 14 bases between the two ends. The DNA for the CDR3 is TGTGCCAGCAGAGCGACTAGGGACCACGAGCAGTACTTC. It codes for CASRATRDHEQYF.

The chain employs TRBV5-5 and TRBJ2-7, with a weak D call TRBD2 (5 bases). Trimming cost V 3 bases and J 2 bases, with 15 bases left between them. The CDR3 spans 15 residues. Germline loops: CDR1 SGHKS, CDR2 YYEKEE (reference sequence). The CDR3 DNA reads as TGTGCCAGCAGCTCGGAGGCCGTAGTCACCTACGAGCAGTACTTC. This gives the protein CASSSEAVVTYEQYF.

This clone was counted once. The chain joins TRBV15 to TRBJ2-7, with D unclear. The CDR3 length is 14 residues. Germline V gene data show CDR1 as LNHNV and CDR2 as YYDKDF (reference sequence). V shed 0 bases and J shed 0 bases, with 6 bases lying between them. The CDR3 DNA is TGTGCCACCAGCAGAGAGACTGACTCCTACGAGCAGTACTTC. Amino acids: CATSRETDSYEQYF.

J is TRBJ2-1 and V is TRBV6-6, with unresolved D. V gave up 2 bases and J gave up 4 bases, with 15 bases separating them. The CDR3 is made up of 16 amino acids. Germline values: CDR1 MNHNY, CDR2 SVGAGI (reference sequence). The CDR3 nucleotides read TGTGCCAGCAGTTACGGTTCTGGGGTGGTTTACAATGAGCAGTTCTTC. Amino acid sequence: CASSYGSGVVYNEQFF.

The CDR3 bases are TGTGCCACCAGCAGAGATCTTCCTTCACCCACAGAGAGTAATGAGCAGTTCTTC. As protein: CATSRDLPSPTESNEQFF. The chain carries TRBV15 and TRBJ2-1; no firm D call. V lost 0 bases, J lost 7 bases, and 22 bases lay in between. Germline-derived CDR1 and CDR2 are LNHNV and YYDKDF (reference sequence). The CDR3 spans 18 residues. Filled out from reference TRBV15 and TRBJ2-1, the complete variable domain reads DAMVIQNPRYQVTQFGKPVTLSCSQTLNHNVMYWYQQKSSQAPKLLFHYYDKDFNNEADTPDNFQSRRPNTSFCFLDIRSPGLGDTAMYLCATSRDLPSPTESNEQFFGPGTRLTVL.

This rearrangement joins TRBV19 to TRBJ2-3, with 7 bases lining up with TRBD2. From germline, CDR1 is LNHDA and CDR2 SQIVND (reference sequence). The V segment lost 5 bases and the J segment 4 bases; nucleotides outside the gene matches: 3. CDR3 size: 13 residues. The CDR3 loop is CASSSSGSDTQYF. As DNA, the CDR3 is TGTGCCAGTAGTTCTAGCGGATCAGATACGCAGTATTTT.

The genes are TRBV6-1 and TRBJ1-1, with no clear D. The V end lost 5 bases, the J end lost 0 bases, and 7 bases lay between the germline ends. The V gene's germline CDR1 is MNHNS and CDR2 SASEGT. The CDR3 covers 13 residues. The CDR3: CASSLIMNTEAFF. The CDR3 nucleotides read TGTGCCAGCAGTCTCATTATGAACACTGAAGCTTTCTTT.

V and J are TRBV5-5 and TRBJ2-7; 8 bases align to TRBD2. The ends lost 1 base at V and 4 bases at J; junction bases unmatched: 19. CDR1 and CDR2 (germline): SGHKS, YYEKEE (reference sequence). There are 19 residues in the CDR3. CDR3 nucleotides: TGTGCCAGCAGCTTGTACAGGGTTTCGTCGGGAGGGCCATCGTACGAGCAGTACTTC. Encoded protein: CASSLYRVSSGGPSYEQYF.

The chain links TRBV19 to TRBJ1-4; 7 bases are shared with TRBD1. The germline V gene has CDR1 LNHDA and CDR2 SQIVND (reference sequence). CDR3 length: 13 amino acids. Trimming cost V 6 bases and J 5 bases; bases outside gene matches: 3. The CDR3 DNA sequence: TGTGCCAGTAGGTCAGGGGGAAATGAAAAACTGTTTTTT. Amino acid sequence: CASRSGGNEKLFF.

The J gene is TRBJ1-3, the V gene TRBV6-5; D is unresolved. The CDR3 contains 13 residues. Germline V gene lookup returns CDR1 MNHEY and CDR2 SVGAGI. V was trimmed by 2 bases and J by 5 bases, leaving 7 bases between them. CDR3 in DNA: TGTGCCAGCAGTTACAGCCAGAGAAACACCATATATTTT. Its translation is CASSYSQRNTIYF.

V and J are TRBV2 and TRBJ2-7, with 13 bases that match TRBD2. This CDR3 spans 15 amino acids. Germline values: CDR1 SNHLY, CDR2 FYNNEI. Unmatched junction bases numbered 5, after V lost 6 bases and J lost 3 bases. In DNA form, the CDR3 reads TGTGCCAGCAGAAACGGACTAGCGGGAGACTACGAGCAGTACTTC. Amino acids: CASRNGLAGDYEQYF.

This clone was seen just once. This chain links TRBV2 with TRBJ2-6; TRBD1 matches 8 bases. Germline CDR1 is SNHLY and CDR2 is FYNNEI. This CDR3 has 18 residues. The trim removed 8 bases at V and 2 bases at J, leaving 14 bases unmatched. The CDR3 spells CASRPRTGRPTGANVLTF. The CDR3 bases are TGTGCCAGCCGTCCCCGGACAGGGAGGCCTACTGGGGCCAACGTCCTGACTTTC. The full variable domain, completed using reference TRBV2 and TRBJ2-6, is EPEVTQTPSHQVTQMGQEVILRCVPISNHLYFYWYRQILGQKVEFLVSFYNNEISEKSEIFDDQFSVERPDGSNFTLKIRSTKLEDSAMYFCASRPRTGRPTGANVLTFGAGSRLTVL.